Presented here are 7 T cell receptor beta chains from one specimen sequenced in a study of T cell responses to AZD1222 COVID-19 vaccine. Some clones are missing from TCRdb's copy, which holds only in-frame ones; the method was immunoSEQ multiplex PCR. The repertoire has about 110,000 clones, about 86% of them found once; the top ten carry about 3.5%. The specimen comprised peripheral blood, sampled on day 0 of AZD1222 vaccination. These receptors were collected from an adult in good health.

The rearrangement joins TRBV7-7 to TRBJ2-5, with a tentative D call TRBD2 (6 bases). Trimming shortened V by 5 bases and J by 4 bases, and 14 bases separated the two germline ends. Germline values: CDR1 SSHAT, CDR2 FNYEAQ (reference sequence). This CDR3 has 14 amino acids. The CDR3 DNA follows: TGTGCCAGCAGCCAGACTAGTAATCGAGAGACCCAGTACTTC. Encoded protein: CASSQTSNRETQYF.

This CDR3 is CASSSGNEPINSPLHF. The DNA for the CDR3 is TGTGCCAGCAGCTCGGGAAACGAGCCCATTAATTCACCCCTCCACTTT. The chain has TRBV7-9 and TRBJ1-6; no clear D. The V end lost 4 bases, the J end lost 6 bases, and 16 bases lay between the germline ends. Germline loops: CDR1 SEHNR, CDR2 FQNEAQ (reference sequence). The CDR3 contains 16 residues.

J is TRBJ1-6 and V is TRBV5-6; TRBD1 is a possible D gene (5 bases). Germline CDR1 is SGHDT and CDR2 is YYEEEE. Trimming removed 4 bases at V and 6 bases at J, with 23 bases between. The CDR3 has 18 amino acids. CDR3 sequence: CASSEKGRGPWVNSPLHF. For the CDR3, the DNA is TGTGCCAGCAGCGAGAAAGGGCGGGGACCTTGGGTTAATTCACCCCTCCACTTT.

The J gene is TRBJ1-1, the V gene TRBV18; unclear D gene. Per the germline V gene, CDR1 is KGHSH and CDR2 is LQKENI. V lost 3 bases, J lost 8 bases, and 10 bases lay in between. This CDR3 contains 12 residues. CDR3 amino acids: CASSPSQEEAFF. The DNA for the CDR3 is TGTGCCAGCTCACCTTCCCAAGAGGAAGCTTTCTTT. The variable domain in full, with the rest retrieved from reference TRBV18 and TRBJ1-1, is NAGVMQNPRHLVRRRGQEARLRCSPMKGHSHVYWYRQLPEEGLKFMVYLQKENIIDESGMPKERFSAEFPKEGPSILRIQQVVRGDSAAYFCASSPSQEEAFFGQGTRLTVV.

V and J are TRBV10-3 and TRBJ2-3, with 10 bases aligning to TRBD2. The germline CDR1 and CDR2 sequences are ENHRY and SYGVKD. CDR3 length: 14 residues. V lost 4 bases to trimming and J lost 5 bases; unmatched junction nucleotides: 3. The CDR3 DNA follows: TGTGCCATCAGTGCCACTAGCGGGGTAGATACGCAGTATTTT. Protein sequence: CAISATSGVDTQYF.

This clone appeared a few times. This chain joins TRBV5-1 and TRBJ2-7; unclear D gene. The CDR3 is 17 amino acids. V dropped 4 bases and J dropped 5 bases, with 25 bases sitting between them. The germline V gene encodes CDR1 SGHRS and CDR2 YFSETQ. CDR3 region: CASSPKDAGLLRHEQYF. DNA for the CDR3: TGCGCCAGCAGCCCCAAAGACGCCGGCCTCTTGCGTCACGAGCAGTACTTC.

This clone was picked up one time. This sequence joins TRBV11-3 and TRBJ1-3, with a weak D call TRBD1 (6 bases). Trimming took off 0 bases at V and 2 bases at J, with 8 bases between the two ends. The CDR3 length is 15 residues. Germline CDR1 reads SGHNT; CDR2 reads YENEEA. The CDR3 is CASSLDTGPGNTIYF. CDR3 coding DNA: TGTGCCAGCAGCTTAGACACAGGGCCTGGAAACACCATATATTTT.